A single count supports the clone carrying this T cell receptor beta chain. Its matching antigen is unknown. A junction boundary mismatches the germline segment, possibly from a read error. CDR3 length: 16 residues. Individuals who donated were healthy Caucasians from Russia aged about 6 to 100. Using a J-beta primer mix together with a sample-barcoded 5' primer, a second PCR was run for roughly 7 to 11 cycles. Each of the samples gave a minimum of 2.5 million paired-end reads that contained CDR3. MiXCR, applied by TCRdb to the 5' RACE reads, yields one record per CDR3 protein. In the table there are over 1,200,000 distinct CDR3 sequences, around 59% of which are singletons. The data were obtained in a study of blood T cells in healthy people across ages. Regarding the study as a whole: One million T cells yielded diversity estimates that were considered underestimates. Relative to aged donors, long-lived donors carried more naive CD4+ cells and displayed higher diversity.

Sequencing input: blood. The TCR comes from a man aged 18 to 35 in good health. The V gene is TRBV12-3 or TRBV12-4, the J gene TRBJ2-7; 14 positions agree with TRBD2. CDR3 nucleotides: TGTGCCAGCAGTTCGACTAGCGGGAGGGTCTCCGACGAGCAGTACTTC. Translation: CASSSTSGRVSDEQYF.